The 13 T cell receptor beta chains reported below all come from one sample, sequenced in a study of brain T cells in children with intractable seizures. This sample's time point: blood from clinic visit 5 months post-surgery; TSC patient then seizure free. The protocol was immunoSEQ multiplex PCR, while the TCRdb copy is restricted to in-frame clones and leaves out a portion. This table has 300,000 to 400,000 clones, more than 85% appearing once. This sample comprised peripheral blood, obtained around 5 months after surgery. These receptors were obtained from a boy younger than two with tuberous sclerosis and intractable seizures.

The chain joins TRBV7-9 to TRBJ1-4; D unresolved. In germline, CDR1 is SEHNR, CDR2 FQNEAQ (reference sequence). With 5 bases removed from V and 9 bases from J, the gap between germline ends came to 7 bases. The CDR3 has 11 residues. The CDR3 bases are TGTGCCAGCAGCCGGGCCCAAAAACTGTTTTTT. It is translated as CASSRAQKLFF.

The CDR3, as DNA: TGTGCCTGGAGTCCTCTCCCGGGCGCCGAGCAGTTCTTC. Its translation is CAWSPLPGAEQFF. The chain links TRBV30 to TRBJ2-1; D unclear. Between the trimmed V and J ends, which lost 2 bases and 10 bases, there was a span of 15 bases. CDR3 size: 13 residues. Germline V lookup: CDR1 GTSNPN, CDR2 SVGIG (reference sequence).

This sequence joins TRBV19 and TRBJ2-1, with TRBD1 matching 7 bases. In germline, CDR1 is LNHDA, CDR2 SQIVND (reference sequence). The CDR3 spans 15 residues. J gave up 7 bases and V 2 bases, and 8 bases lay outside the gene matches. For the CDR3, the DNA is TGTGCCAGTAGTATATTCCAGGGGGTAGTGAATGAGCAGTTCTTC. This gives the protein CASSIFQGVVNEQFF.

This clone has a handful of counts. The rearrangement joins TRBV19 to TRBJ2-7, with 9 bases aligning to TRBD2. The CDR3 covers 15 residues. Trimming took 6 bases from V and 2 from J; bases not matched to a gene: 8. Germline CDR1 reads LNHDA; CDR2 reads SQIVND (reference sequence). CDR3 nucleotides: TGTGCCAGTAGCGCCGCGGCTAGCGGGACCTACGAGCAGTACTTC. Its protein is CASSAAASGTYEQYF. Variable domain in full (rest from reference TRBV19 and TRBJ2-7): DGGITQSPKYLFRKEGQNVTLSCEQNLNHDAMYWYRQDPGQGLRLIYYSQIVNDFQKGDIAEGYSVSREKKESFPLTVTSAQKNPTAFYLCASSAAASGTYEQYFGPGTRLTVT.

The V gene is TRBV10-3, the J gene TRBJ1-1, with 7 positions matching TRBD1. The CDR3 runs to 15 residues. Looked up from germline, CDR1 is ENHRY and CDR2 is SYGVKD. V lost 0 bases and J lost 1; bases outside the gene matches: 2. The CDR3 DNA is TGTGCCATCAGTGAGTCGAGACAGGGGAACACTGAAGCTTTCTTT. Protein: CAISESRQGNTEAFF.

The chain combines TRBV2 with TRBJ1-3, with D tentatively TRBD1 (6 bases). Trimming left V 6 bases short and J 0 bases short, with 15 bases between. Germline CDR1 and CDR2: SNHLY and FYNNEI. The CDR3 consists of 16 residues. The CDR3 nucleotides read TGTGCCAGCAGAGAGACAGGACTTTTCTCTGGAAACACCATATATTTT. Residues: CASRETGLFSGNTIYF.

The chain uses TRBV30 and TRBJ2-7; TRBD2 might be the D (6 bases). The CDR3 extends over 14 amino acids. V was cut by 4 bases and J by 3 bases, with 16 bases left in between. Germline assignment: CDR1 GTSNPN and CDR2 SVGIG (reference sequence). CDR3 residues: CAWIPEGLHYEQYF. CDR3 nucleotide sequence: TGTGCCTGGATCCCTGAGGGACTCCACTACGAGCAGTACTTC.

The rearrangement joins TRBV13 to TRBJ1-1; 7 bases map to TRBD1. CDR3 size: 14 residues. The V gene's germline CDR1 is PRHDT and CDR2 FYEKMQ (reference sequence). V was pared by 5 bases and J by 1 base, with 4 bases of the junction left unmatched. The CDR3 nucleotides are TGTGCCAGCAGCAATTGGGACAGGAACACTGAAGCTTTCTTT. Amino acid sequence: CASSNWDRNTEAFF. Drawing the rest from reference TRBV13 and TRBJ1-1, the complete variable domain is AAGVIQSPRHLIKEKRETATLKCYPIPRHDTVYWYQQGPGQDPQFLISFYEKMQSDKGSIPDRFSAQQFSDYHSELNMSSLELGDSALYFCASSNWDRNTEAFFGQGTRLTVV.

This sequence joins TRBV29-1 and TRBJ2-7, with TRBD2 identical over 7 bases. The CDR3 has 13 amino acids. Germline-derived CDR1 and CDR2 are SQVTM and ANQGSEA. The ends lost 4 bases at V and 1 base at J; junction bases unmatched: 4. CDR3 DNA: TGCAGCGTTGGGGAGGGTGAGTCCTACGAGCAGTACTTC. Encoded protein: CSVGEGESYEQYF.

The chain combines TRBV12-3 or TRBV12-4 with TRBJ1-2; D is undetermined. The V end was cut by 3 bases, the J end by 4 bases, with 6 bases between. The CDR3 has 12 residues. The CDR3, as DNA: TGTGCCAGCAGTTTGGGCACCTATGGCTACACCTTC. This gives the protein CASSLGTYGYTF.

The chain carries TRBV20-1 and TRBJ1-2; unclear D gene. Trimming cost V 2 bases and J 7 bases, with 5 bases left between them. The germline V gene has CDR1 DFQATT and CDR2 SNEGSKA (reference sequence). The CDR3 sequence is 10 residues long. The CDR3 DNA reads as TGCAGTGCTAGATTAGGTGGCTACACCTTC. Its translation is CSARLGGYTF.

This clone was seen a single time. The chain carries TRBV6-5 and TRBJ1-2, with no clear D. CDR1 MNHEY and CDR2 SVGAGI come from the germline V gene. The CDR3 length is 14 residues. With 2 bases removed from V and 2 bases from J, the gap between germline ends came to 9 bases. The CDR3 region is CASSYVGGNYGYTF. CDR3 bases: TGTGCCAGCAGTTACGTAGGAGGAAACTATGGCTACACCTTC.

The chain carries TRBV5-6 and TRBJ1-6; D is unresolved. CDR1 is SGHDT, CDR2 YYEEEE, per germline. Trimming shortened V by 0 bases and J by 0 bases, and 10 bases separated the two germline ends. The CDR3 length is 17 residues. CDR3 region: CASSLGTGSSYNSPLHF. CDR3 in DNA: TGTGCCAGCAGCTTGGGGACTGGAAGCTCCTATAATTCACCCCTCCACTTT.